This is a list of T cell receptor beta chains from one sample in a study of human T cells and chemical hapten exposure. TCRdb called the RACE reads again in MiXCR, with one record for every CDR3 protein. This sample yields around 300,000 distinct CDR3 sequences, of which approximately 5% are seen a single time; around 8% belongs to the top ten. The specimen was whole blood, collected in connection with sensitization to the hapten diphenylcyclopropenone (DPC). Receptors originate from a woman between 18 and 29 years old with alopecia areata. Some clones in this sample may be carry-over from other donors' samples. Each CDR3 is given with its conserved first and last residue. The D gene is left open where the match is weak. The size of a clone is reported for some rows only, either as once, few or many, or as a class for expanded clones.

d_call	v_call	j_call	clone_size	cdr3_aa	cdr3_nt
TRBD2	TRBV7-9	TRBJ2-3	many	CASSQGRGSGDTQYF	TGTGCCAGCAGCCAAGGGCGGGGGTCCGGGGATACGCAGTATTTT
.	TRBV6-5	TRBJ1-6	many	CASSLGDSILYNSPLHF	TGTGCCAGCAGTTTAGGGGATAGTATCCTGTATAATTCACCCCTCCACTTT
.	TRBV5-6	TRBJ1-2	many	CASSLVIGGYTF	TGTGCCAGCAGCTTGGTGATTGGTGGCTACACCTTC
TRBD2	TRBV18	TRBJ2-1	many	CASSRTGTSGGSYNEQFF	TGTGCCAGCTCACGAACCGGGACTAGCGGGGGCTCCTACAATGAGCAGTTCTTC
.	TRBV11-1	TRBJ2-7	many	CASSLTPLTGSYEQYF	TGTGCCAGCAGCTTAACACCACTCACAGGGTCCTACGAGCAGTACTTC
.	TRBV6-5	TRBJ1-5	many	CASSYGRSQPQHF	TGTGCCAGCAGTTATGGCCGTTCGCAGCCCCAGCATTTT
.	TRBV5-1	TRBJ2-5	many	CASSLEGGPIQETQYF	TGCGCCAGCAGCTTGGAAGGGGGACCGATCCAAGAGACCCAGTACTTC
.	TRBV6-1	TRBJ2-7	few	CASSRSAGSETREQYF	TGTGCCAGCAGCCGTTCGGCGGGTTCAGAAACAAGGGAGCAGTACTTC
.	TRBV29-1	TRBJ1-1	many	CSGKGVATEAFF	TGCAGCGGGAAGGGGGTTGCCACTGAAGCTTTCTTT
.	TRBV20-1	TRBJ2-1	.	CSASLTENEQFF	TGCAGTGCCTCCTTGACGGAAAATGAGCAGTTCTTC
TRBD1	TRBV5-6	TRBJ1-4	many	CASSLAGGATNEKLFF	TGTGCCAGCAGCTTGGCAGGGGGTGCTACTAATGAAAAACTGTTTTTT
.	TRBV10-3	TRBJ1-3	few	CAISPQELNTIYF	TGTGCCATCAGTCCCCAAGAGTTAAACACCATATATTTT
.	TRBV3-1	TRBJ2-1	many	CASSQENRDEQFF	TGTGCCAGCAGCCAAGAAAATCGCGATGAGCAGTTCTTC
.	TRBV18	TRBJ1-2	.	CASSPGDDYGYTF	TGTGCCAGCTCACCAGGGGACGACTATGGCTACACCTTC
.	TRBV5-5	TRBJ2-1	many	CASSHNQDLLVNEQFF	TGTGCCAGCAGCCACAACCAGGACCTCCTAGTCAATGAGCAGTTCTTC
.	TRBV20-1	TRBJ2-7	.	CSAPISAGNSYEQYF	TGCAGTGCCCCTATCTCGGCGGGGAACTCCTACGAGCAGTACTTC
.	TRBV9	TRBJ2-3	.	CASSVGATVQGSTDTQYF	TGTGCCAGCAGCGTAGGTGCGACAGTACAGGGCTCCACAGATACGCAGTATTTT
.	TRBV4-1	TRBJ2-7	many	CASRQPGTGLEQYF	TGCGCCAGCAGACAACCGGGAACAGGGCTCGAGCAGTACTTC
.	TRBV4-3	TRBJ2-3	many	CASSSQSQGATDTQYF	TGCGCCAGCAGCTCTCAGTCCCAGGGTGCCACAGATACGCAGTATTTT
.	TRBV3-1	TRBJ2-3	many	CASSQREDTQYF	TGTGCCAGCAGCCAAAGGGAAGATACGCAGTATTTT
.	TRBV13	TRBJ2-2	.	CAIHGGTQLRNTGELFF	TGTGCCATACATGGGGGGACTCAACTGAGGAACACCGGGGAGCTGTTTTTT
.	TRBV12-3/TRBV12-4	TRBJ1-4	many	CASSRQPTNEKLFF	TGTGCCAGCAGTCGACAGCCCACTAATGAAAAACTGTTTTTT
.	TRBV6-2/TRBV6-3	TRBJ1-1	.	CASSYSTGTAFF	TGTGCCAGCAGTTACAGTACAGGGACAGCTTTCTTT
.	TRBV7-2	TRBJ1-4	many	CASSSTVANEKLFF	TGTGCCAGCAGTTCGACGGTCGCTAATGAAAAACTGTTTTTT
TRBD2	TRBV7-8	TRBJ2-2	few	CAKRATGGTGELFF	TGTGCTAAAAGGGCTACGGGGGGCACCGGGGAGCTGTTTTTT
.	TRBV7-2	TRBJ1-2	few	CASSRRGAEDGYTF	TGTGCCAGCAGCCGACGGGGGGCGGAGGATGGCTACACCTTC
TRBD1	TRBV2	TRBJ1-3	.	CASSGDRAVSGNTIYF	TGTGCCAGCAGTGGAGACAGGGCCGTCTCTGGAAACACCATATATTTT
.	TRBV7-9	TRBJ2-4	many	CASTPGGNIQYF	TGTGCCAGCACCCCTGGGGGAAACATTCAGTACTTC
TRBD2	TRBV11-2	TRBJ2-5	.	CASNVAGAQETQYF	TGTGCCAGCAATGTAGCGGGGGCCCAAGAGACCCAGTACTTC